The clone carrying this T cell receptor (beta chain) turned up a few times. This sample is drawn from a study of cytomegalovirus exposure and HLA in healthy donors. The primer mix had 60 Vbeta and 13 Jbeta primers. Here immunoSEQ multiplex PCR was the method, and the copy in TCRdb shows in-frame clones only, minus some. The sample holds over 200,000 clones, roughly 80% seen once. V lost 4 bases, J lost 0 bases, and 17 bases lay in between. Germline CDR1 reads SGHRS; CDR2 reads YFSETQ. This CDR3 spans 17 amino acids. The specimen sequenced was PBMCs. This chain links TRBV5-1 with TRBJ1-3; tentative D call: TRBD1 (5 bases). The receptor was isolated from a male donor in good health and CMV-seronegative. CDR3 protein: CASSTHQGPDSGNTIYF. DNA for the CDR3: TGCGCCAGCAGCACACATCAGGGCCCGGACTCTGGAAACACCATATATTTT.